This record concerns one T cell receptor beta chain sequence. This was a deep-level run. The data were produced by immunoSEQ multiplex PCR, yet TCRdb's version contains in-frame clones alone and is incomplete. The sample has about 2.3 million clones, 93% seen once; the top ten hold about 0.41%. This entry comes from a study of shared clonotypes between healthy human individuals. Trimming took 4 bases from V and 0 from J; bases not matched to a gene: 1. The CDR3 is made up of 14 amino acids. CDR1 is PRHDT, CDR2 FYEKMQ, per germline (reference sequence). Material for sequencing was naive CD4+ T cells from PBMCs. Subset noted: CD45RA+ positively selected. This chain uses TRBV13 with TRBJ2-3; TRBD1 agrees at 7 bases. The sequence derives from a man aged 18-30 years in good health. Some clones in this sample may be carry-over from other donors' samples. CDR3 DNA sequence: TGTGCCAGCAGCTCGGGACAGAGCACAGATACGCAGTATTTT. It specifies CASSSGQSTDTQYF. The full variable domain, with the rest looked up from reference TRBV13 and TRBJ2-3, is AAGVIQSPRHLIKEKRETATLKCYPIPRHDTVYWYQQGPGQDPQFLISFYEKMQSDKGSIPDRFSAQQFSDYHSELNMSSLELGDSALYFCASSSGQSTDTQYFGPGTRLTVL.